This TCR beta chain was identified in a study of radiotherapy plus CTLA-4 blockade in lung cancer. Study as a whole: Patients showed objective responses in 15% to 20% of cases, and disease control was achieved by under 35%.

Trimming cost V 4 bases and J 0 bases, with 7 bases left between them. The germline gives CDR1 SGHNT, CDR2 YYREEE (reference sequence). The CDR3 covers 13 residues. Assay used: immunoSEQ multiplex PCR; TCRdb lists only in-frame clones, some missing. This table has under 95,000 clones, approximately 84% appearing once. Study results and caveats: Per reports, early blood T cell clone dynamics, plus interferon-beta, forecast response most strongly. Subsequent to radiotherapy plus ipilimumab, tumor-derived TCR clones underwent expansion in blood.

Patients had chemo-refractory metastatic non-small-cell lung cancer and received focal radiation plus CTLA-4 blockade that used ipilimumab. A note on this clone: Its antigen remains unknown.

Sequences were derived from peripheral blood, sampled from a patient treated with radiotherapy plus ipilimumab. This receptor was taken from a human donor with non-small cell lung cancer who had stable disease on radiotherapy plus ipilimumab. The chain links TRBV5-4 to TRBJ2-5, with D perhaps being TRBD1 or TRBD2 (5 bases each). The CDR3 here is CASSEGYQETQYF. CDR3 DNA sequence: TGTGCCAGCAGCGAGGGGTACCAAGAGACCCAGTACTTC.